This T cell receptor (beta chain) is from a study of shared clonotypes between healthy human individuals. V lost 9 bases, J lost 0 bases, and 8 bases lay in between. CDR3 length: 13 residues. Germline V gene lookup returns CDR1 MNHEY and CDR2 SVGAGI. The assay was immunoSEQ multiplex PCR, and TCRdb's table has in-frame clones only and misses some. Seen here are about 2.4 million clones, just over 90% observed once, and the top ten hold around 0.14%. This clonotype was obtained from a man between 18 and 35 years old in good health. Sequences were obtained from naive CD4+ T cells sorted from blood. As to subset: CD45RA+ positively selected. The chain employs TRBV6-5 and TRBJ2-2; D unclear. This CDR3 is CASSRANTGELFF. The CDR3 nucleotides are TGTGCCAGTAGCAGAGCGAACACCGGGGAGCTGTTTTTT.